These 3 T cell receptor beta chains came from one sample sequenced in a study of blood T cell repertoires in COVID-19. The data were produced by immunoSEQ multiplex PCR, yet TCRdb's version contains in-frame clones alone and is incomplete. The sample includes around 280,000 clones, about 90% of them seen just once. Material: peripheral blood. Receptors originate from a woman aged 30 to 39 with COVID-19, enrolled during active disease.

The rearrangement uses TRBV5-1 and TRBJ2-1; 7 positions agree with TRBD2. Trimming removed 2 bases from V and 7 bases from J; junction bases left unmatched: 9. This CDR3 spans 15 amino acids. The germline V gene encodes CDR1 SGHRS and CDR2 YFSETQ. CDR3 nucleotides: TGCGCCAGCAGCTTTTTGGGCGGGAGTGTAAATGAGCAGTTCTTC. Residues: CASSFLGGSVNEQFF.

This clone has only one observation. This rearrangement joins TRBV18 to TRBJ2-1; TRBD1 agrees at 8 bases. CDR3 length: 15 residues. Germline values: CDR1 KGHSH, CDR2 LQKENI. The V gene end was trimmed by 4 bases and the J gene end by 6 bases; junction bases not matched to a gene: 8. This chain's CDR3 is CASSRAGTGPNEQFF. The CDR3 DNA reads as TGTGCCAGCTCACGAGCCGGGACAGGTCCCAATGAGCAGTTCTTC.

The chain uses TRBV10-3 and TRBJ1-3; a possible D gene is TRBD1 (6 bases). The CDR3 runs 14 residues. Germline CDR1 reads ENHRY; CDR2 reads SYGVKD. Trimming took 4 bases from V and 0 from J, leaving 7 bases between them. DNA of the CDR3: TGTGCCATCAGTGGGGACACCTCTGGAAACACCATATATTTT. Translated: CAISGDTSGNTIYF.